Listed here is a single T cell receptor beta chain. Its antigen is currently unknown. TCRdb keeps only in-frame clones here, not all; method: immunoSEQ multiplex PCR. The sample includes tens of thousands of clones, over 90% of them seen just once. J gave up 3 bases and V 4 bases, and 9 bases lay outside the gene matches. There are 16 residues in the CDR3. Germline CDR1 MDHEN, CDR2 SYDVKM. This record comes from a study of graft-versus-host responses after intestinal transplantation. On the study more broadly: Anti-thymocyte globulin was used for induction in all recipients, who then took tacrolimus and steroids for around 3 years.

Study results and caveats: Allograft clonal ratios (graft-versus-host to host-versus-graft) were high in patients who had graft-donor T cell macrochimerism.

The chain joins TRBV28 to TRBJ2-1, with TRBD2 matching over 7 bases. The clonotype comes from a human donor who was the organ donor for an intestinal transplant. This material consisted of unstimulated CD8+ T cells sorted from spleen or lymph node cells, taken before transplant. The CDR3 nucleotides read TGTGCCAGCAGTTCCCAGCGGGGAGTCGGCTACAATGAGCAGTTCTTC. Translated: CASSSQRGVGYNEQFF. The variable domain in full, with the rest retrieved from reference TRBV28 and TRBJ2-1, is DVKVTQSSRYLVKRTGEKVFLECVQDMDHENMFWYRQDPGLGLRLIYFSYDVKMKEKGDIPEGYSVSREKKERFSLILESASTNQTSMYLCASSSQRGVGYNEQFFGPGTRLTVL.